The T cell receptor beta chain under discussion was sequenced for a study of T cell changes during pregnancy in multiple sclerosis (dated by TCRdb to the late 2010s). Study-wide context: In women with multiple sclerosis, the researchers looked at how the T cell repertoire shifted as pregnancy progressed.

The receptor library was made with the immunoSEQ multiplex PCR assay. TCRdb limited this immuneACCESS table to in-frame rearrangements with V and J called. A share of clones is missing; checked studies link under half to unresolved V genes, and the rest is unexplained. The sample table records some 31,000 clones; approximately 92% of these occur just once. 5% to 6% of the sample is held by the ten biggest clonotypes. Measured from the cysteine to the phenylalanine, the CDR3 is 15 residues long. Kept here is only the CDR3 DNA, which spans 45 bases and is read in frame from base 1. V sheds 7 bases and J sheds 7 bases, leaving 20 bases between their ends. Reading the germline V gene gives CDR1 MNHEY and CDR2 SVGAGI. On this clone: The antigen it recognizes is unknown. Base quality data are lacking; no much larger clone is found one base away.

This receptor chain uses TRBV6-5 and TRBJ2-1; the D gene is perhaps TRBD1, from 5 matching bases. The source is a female donor with multiple sclerosis, enrolled in a pregnancy study. The specimen comprised CD8+ T cells from peripheral blood mononuclear cells, sampled before pregnancy. The DNA reads as follows: TGTGCCAGCATCCGAACAGGTATCGGTGGGAATGAGCAGTTCTTC. It is translated as CASIRTGIGGNEQFF.